The present T cell receptor beta chain was sequenced within a study of regulatory T cells in long-lasting Graves disease. At the level of the study: Graves' patients, newly diagnosed, had taken antithyroid drugs under 3 months.

Library construction for TCR beta used iRepertoire HTBI primers and Arm-PCR of CDR3 regions. TCRdb recomputed calls from the multiplex PCR reads with MiXCR, one row per CDR3 protein. This repertoire shows approximately 350,000 distinct CDR3 sequences, around 15% found once; its top ten account for just over 20%. Time point denoted: newly diagnosed GD, antithyroid drugs for less than 3 months. The authors made the TCR library using RNA they extracted from PBMCs. The patients included were those that came from an endocrinology department in Xi'an, China. Germline lookup yields CDR1 LNHDA and CDR2 SQIVND (reference sequence). The V gene lost 3 bases and the J gene lost 8 bases, with 11 bases spanning the gap. This CDR3 comprises 13 residues. This clonotype appeared a few times. The data were also submitted as part of a second study, on T cells in Graves' hyperthyroidism and ophthalmopathy. That work adds: Expanded thyroid clonotypes (above 0.001) were mostly also found in blood.

This specimen consisted of peripheral blood mononuclear cells (PBMCs), obtained at new diagnosis, from a patient treated with antithyroid drugs. The chain couples TRBV19 to TRBJ2-1, with D unclear. This receptor was obtained from a woman younger than 30 with Graves disease. This chain's CDR3 is CASSIGRPDEQFF. As DNA, the CDR3 is TGTGCCAGTAGTATCGGCCGCCCGGATGAGCAGTTCTTC.